Given below is one T cell receptor beta chain in context. Germline and junction disagree at one end, which may indicate a read error. This entry comes from a study of Graves' ophthalmopathy and Graves' hyperthyroidism. Investigators amplified TCR beta CDR3 regions from RNA transcripts. HTBI primers primed a first-round RT-PCR, and a second-round multiplex PCR followed. TCRdb reanalysed the multiplex PCR reads using MiXCR and keeps one entry per CDR3 protein. The repertoire holds a few hundred thousand distinct CDR3 sequences, with approximately 15% as singletons. The PBMCs originated from roughly 10 ml of fresh peripheral blood. The sequencing sample was made of peripheral blood. The receptor was isolated from a woman aged 18 to 35 with stable Graves' hyperthyroidism.

The CDR3 spells CASSGDRANTGELCF. In DNA, the CDR3 is TGTGCCAGCAGTGGAGATAGAGCTAACACCGGCGAGCTGTGTTTT. V and J are TRBV2 and TRBJ2-2; D call uncertain. The CDR3 runs 15 residues. Germline V lookup: CDR1 SNHLY, CDR2 FYNNEI.